This is a list of T cell receptor beta chains from one sample in a study of T cells in Graves' hyperthyroidism and ophthalmopathy. TCRdb ran MiXCR on the multiplex PCR reads and lists one entry per CDR3 protein. Found here are about 680,000 distinct CDR3 sequences, just over 35% of them singletons; the top ten hold less than 40%. The sequencing sample was made of blood. The origin of the receptors is a woman aged 40 to 50 with Graves' hyperthyroidism. CDR3s include the opening cysteine and the closing phenylalanine or tryptophan. The D gene is left open where the match is weak. For some rows the clone size is stated as once, few or many, or as a class when expanded; others skip it.

v_call,j_call,clone_size,d_call,cdr3_aa,cdr3_nt
TRBV4-1,TRBJ1-5,few,TRBD1,CASSPGTGQHNQPQHF,TGCGCCAGCAGCCCAGGGACAGGGCAACACAATCAGCCCCAGCATTTT
TRBV4-3,TRBJ1-4,.,.,CASSHEIATNEKLFF,TGCGCCAGCAGCCATGAAATTGCAACTAATGAAAAACTGTTTTTT
TRBV7-9,TRBJ1-4,many,.,CASSPHAGPDEKLFF,TGTGCCAGCAGCCCCCACGCAGGGCCGGATGAAAAACTGTTTTTT
TRBV2,TRBJ1-2,many,TRBD1,CASRQGVDGYTF,TGTGCCAGCAGACAGGGGGTTGATGGCTACACCTTC
TRBV10-3,TRBJ2-1,.,.,CATTLDSNKDEQFF,TGTGCCACCACCCTAGATTCTAACAAGGACGAGCAGTTCTTC
TRBV6-5,TRBJ2-7,.,.,CASSYRIDDEQYF,TGTGCCAGCAGTTACCGGATTGATGACGAGCAGTACTTC
TRBV19,TRBJ1-6,.,TRBD1,CASTLMTGGNSPLHF,TGTGCCAGTACTCTAATGACAGGGGGCAATTCACCCCTCCACTTT
TRBV7-8,TRBJ1-3,many,TRBD1,CASSLAVQGGLPGNTIYF,TGTGCCAGCAGCTTAGCAGTTCAGGGGGGTTTACCCGGAAACACCATATATTTT
TRBV3-2,TRBJ2-2,few,.,CASSQRGDRSNTGELFF,TGTGCCAGCAGCCAACGAGGGGACAGGTCGAACACCGGGGAGCTGTTTTTT
TRBV10-1,TRBJ1-5,many,.,CASSRQTQGPQHF,TGCGCCAGCAGCCGACAGACTCAGGGTCCCCAGCATTTT
TRBV12-3/TRBV12-4,TRBJ1-4,many,TRBD1,CASSSTGTGNEKLFF,TGTGCCAGCAGTTCGACCGGGACAGGGAATGAAAAACTGTTTTTT
TRBV4-1,TRBJ2-7,.,TRBD2,CASSQVSLTSGSSYEQYF,TGCGCCAGCAGCCAAGTTTCCCTTACTAGCGGGAGCTCCTACGAGCAGTACTTC
TRBV7-6,TRBJ1-1,many,TRBD1,CASSLYRGALTEAFF,TGTGCCAGCAGCCTATACAGGGGGGCCTTAACTGAAGCTTTCTTT
TRBV12-3/TRBV12-4,TRBJ2-3,.,.,CASSPWDSTDTQYF,TGTGCCAGCAGCCCCTGGGATTCGACAGATACGCAGTATTTT
TRBV4-1,TRBJ1-1,.,.,CASSQDRTSGTEAFF,TGCGCCAGCAGCCAAGATCGCACCTCCGGCACTGAAGCTTTCTTT
TRBV6-6,TRBJ2-7,many,.,CASTRQDEQYF,TGTGCCAGCACACGGCAGGACGAGCAGTACTTC
TRBV20-1,TRBJ1-2,few,TRBD1,CSAKPGTVNYGYTF,TGCAGTGCAAAACCCGGGACAGTCAACTATGGCTACACCTTC
TRBV12-3/TRBV12-4,TRBJ2-2,.,.,CASSFQGTKGGGELFF,TGTGCCAGCAGTTTCCAGGGGACGAAAGGGGGCGGGGAGCTGTTTTTT
TRBV19,TRBJ2-7,many,TRBD1,CASSITGTGSHEQYF,TGTGCCAGTAGCATCACCGGGACAGGGTCCCACGAGCAGTACTTC
TRBV6-5,TRBJ2-7,few,TRBD2,CASSGGAGDEQYF,TGTGCCAGCAGCGGGGGAGCGGGGGACGAGCAGTACTTC
TRBV12-3/TRBV12-4,TRBJ2-2,.,TRBD2,CASSLFVSGGAGTGELFF,TGTGCCAGCAGTTTATTTGTTAGCGGGGGGGCCGGGACCGGGGAGCTGTTTTTT
TRBV12-3/TRBV12-4,TRBJ2-5,.,TRBD1,CASKQGVQETQYF,TGTGCCAGCAAACAGGGGGTCCAAGAGACCCAGTACTTC
TRBV7-2,TRBJ2-2,.,TRBD2,CASGRLGGTVTGELFF,TGTGCCAGCGGCCGGTTGGGGGGGACGGTCACCGGGGAGCTGTTTTTT
TRBV20-1,TRBJ2-7,many,TRBD1,CSARTGTGIYEQYF,TGCAGTGCTCGAACCGGGACAGGGATCTACGAGCAGTACTTC
TRBV7-9,TRBJ1-5,.,.,CASSPSILFNQPQHF,TGTGCCAGCAGTCCGTCGATCCTCTTCAATCAGCCCCAGCATTTT
TRBV7-8,TRBJ1-6,many,TRBD1,CASSPSDRGSYSPLHF,TGTGCCAGCAGCCCCTCGGACAGGGGTTCTTATTCACCCCTCCACTTT
TRBV6-5,TRBJ2-6,once,TRBD1,CASSSHQQGYGANVLTF,TGTGCCAGCAGTTCCCACCAACAGGGGTACGGGGCCAACGTCCTGACTTTC
TRBV29-1,TRBJ1-2,.,TRBD1,CSVGATGANGYTF,TGCAGCGTTGGGGCCACAGGGGCGAACGGCTACACCTTC
TRBV6-5,TRBJ1-5,few,.,CASSNYRAPSNQPQHF,TGTGCCAGCAGTAACTACAGGGCTCCGAGCAATCAGCCCCAGCATTTT
TRBV29-1,TRBJ2-5,many,.,CSVPLVAQETQYF,TGCAGCGTCCCACTAGTTGCCCAAGAGACCCAGTACTTC